The 28 T cell receptor beta chains reported below all come from one sample, sequenced in a study of T-cell reconstitution after alpha-beta-depleted transplantation in children. Researchers prepared the TCRbeta library using unique molecular identifiers, the study reports. TCRdb used MiXCR to reprocess the PCR reads, holding one entry per CDR3 protein. The table has about 870,000 distinct CDR3 sequences, around 15% seen once. Sequences were derived from PBMCs, mostly from graft donor cells, sampled 360 days after TCRalphabeta/CD19-depleted stem cell transplant. These receptors were collected from a male patient between 10 and 17 years old who had a stem cell transplant for acute lymphoblastic leukemia, so the T cells may come from the graft donor.

The chain is built from TRBV7-9 and TRBJ1-2; maybe TRBD1 (5 bases). Germline CDR1 SEHNR, CDR2 FQNEAQ (reference sequence). Trimming removed 3 bases at V and 7 bases at J, with 12 bases between. The CDR3 loop spans 13 amino acids. The CDR3 protein is CASSLVRVTGYTF. The CDR3 bases are TGTGCCAGCAGCTTGGTCAGGGTGACTGGCTACACCTTC.

This clonotype was counted many times. The chain uses TRBV5-1 and TRBJ2-1, with D possibly TRBD1 on 6 matching bases. With 5 bases removed from V and 4 bases from J, the gap between germline ends came to 13 bases. This CDR3 has 14 amino acids. Per the germline V gene, CDR1 is SGHRS and CDR2 is YFSETQ. CDR3 protein: CASRPHGTYNEQFF. The CDR3 DNA reads as TGCGCCAGCAGACCCCACGGGACATACAATGAGCAGTTCTTC.

This clonotype was seen only a few times. This chain joins TRBV20-1 and TRBJ2-1; 13 bases fit TRBD2. V lost 3 bases to trimming and J lost 7 bases; unmatched junction nucleotides: 9. The germline gives CDR1 DFQATT, CDR2 SNEGSKA (reference sequence). The CDR3 extends over 16 amino acids. In DNA, the CDR3 is TGCAGTGCTAGCCCTCTGGGACTAGCGGGGCGGAATGAGCAGTTCTTC. Translating gives CSASPLGLAGRNEQFF.

This clonotype was observed a few times. V and J are TRBV11-2 and TRBJ2-3; D perhaps matches TRBD2 (6 bases). Between the trimmed V and J ends, which lost 5 bases and 1 base, there was a span of 19 bases. The CDR3 length is 17 residues. The germline gives CDR1 SGHAT, CDR2 FQNNGV. The CDR3 spells CASSPTAGLPGTDTQYF. The DNA for the CDR3 is TGTGCCAGCAGCCCCACGGCGGGATTACCTGGCACAGATACGCAGTATTTT.

The chain links TRBV7-9 to TRBJ2-5, with 14 nucleotides matching TRBD2. The ends lost 4 bases at V and 5 bases at J; junction bases unmatched: 6. There are 16 residues in the CDR3. In germline, CDR1 is SEHNR, CDR2 FQNEAQ (reference sequence). In DNA, the CDR3 is TGTGCCAGCAGCTGGGGACTAGCGGGAGAAACGGAGACCCAGTACTTC. This codes for CASSWGLAGETETQYF.

This clonotype was recorded at least ten times. The chain combines TRBV29-1 with TRBJ2-1; 12 bases are shared with TRBD2. Trimming at V came to 8 bases and at J to 7 bases, leaving 9 bases not matched to a gene. The CDR3 has 14 residues. The germline CDR1 and CDR2 sequences are SQVTM and ANQGSEA. The CDR3, as DNA: TGCAGCTCCGGACTAGCGGGAAAGATAAATGAGCAGTTCTTC. It translates to CSSGLAGKINEQFF.

For this clonotype: A junction boundary mismatches the germline segment, possibly from a read error. The chain joins TRBV2 to TRBJ2-1; 13 nucleotides match TRBD2. CDR1 is SNHLY and CDR2 is FYNNEI in the germline V gene. This CDR3 has 18 residues. The CDR3 is CTSSPRTSGSGVYNEQFF. DNA for the CDR3: TGTACCAGCAGTCCCAGGACTAGCGGGAGTGGGGTCTACAATGAGCAGTTCTTC. Full variable domain (rest looked up from reference TRBV2 and TRBJ2-1): EPEVTQTPSHQVTQMGQEVILRCVPISNHLYFYWYRQILGQKVEFLVSFYNNEISEKSEIFDDQFSVERPDGSNFTLKIRSTKLEDSAMYFCTSSPRTSGSGVYNEQFFGPGTRLTVL.

The V gene is TRBV6-1, the J gene TRBJ2-7; TRBD1 or TRBD2 may be the D gene (5 bases each). CDR3 length: 14 amino acids. Germline values: CDR1 MNHNS, CDR2 SASEGT. V lost 6 bases and J lost 7, with 19 bases in between. CDR3 residues: CASRRERGPGEQYF. For the CDR3, the DNA is TGTGCCAGCAGGAGGGAACGGGGACCCGGGGAGCAGTACTTC.

This clonotype was counted many times. The rearrangement links TRBV6-1 to TRBJ1-5, with D tentatively TRBD1 (5 bases). The V end was cut by 4 bases, the J end by 7 bases, with 11 bases between. CDR1 is MNHNS and CDR2 is SASEGT in the germline V gene. The CDR3 length is 13 residues. Here the CDR3 reads CASSGGFWQPQHF. The CDR3 nucleotides are TGTGCCAGCAGTGGGGGGTTTTGGCAGCCCCAGCATTTT.

This chain connects TRBV7-9 to TRBJ2-7; TRBD1 agrees at 7 bases. The junction had 7 bases not matched to a gene; V was cut back by 8 bases and J by 0 bases. CDR1 is SEHNR, CDR2 FQNEAQ, per germline (reference sequence). The CDR3 is 14 residues long. The CDR3 region is CASEGQRSSYEQYF. The CDR3 coding sequence is TGTGCCAGCGAGGGACAGAGGAGCTCCTACGAGCAGTACTTC.

This chain connects TRBV20-1 to TRBJ2-5; 7 positions match TRBD1. V lost 6 bases to trimming and J lost 5 bases; unmatched junction nucleotides: 3. Germline V gene data show CDR1 as DFQATT and CDR2 as SNEGSKA (reference sequence). The CDR3 extends over 11 amino acids. CDR3 in amino acids: CSADRVETQYF. The DNA for the CDR3 is TGCAGTGCCGACAGGGTGGAGACCCAGTACTTC.

The chain uses TRBV6-5 and TRBJ2-6, with D uncertain. Germline V lookup: CDR1 MNHEY, CDR2 SVGAGI. CDR3 length: 18 residues. Trimming removed 0 bases from V and 0 bases from J, with 12 bases in between. CDR3 bases: TGTGCCAGCAGTTACTCGATATTCCGTACCTCTGGGGCCAACGTCCTGACTTTC. Translated, it gives CASSYSIFRTSGANVLTF.

The chain employs TRBV4-1 and TRBJ2-1; 7 bases agree with TRBD2. Germline loops: CDR1 MGHRA, CDR2 YSYEKL. This CDR3 is built from 17 residues. With 1 base clipped from V and 7 bases from J, the junction kept 13 bases outside the gene matches. This CDR3 reads CASSQGVAGPRGNEQFF. The CDR3 DNA is TGCGCCAGCAGCCAAGGGGTAGCGGGTCCCCGGGGGAATGAGCAGTTCTTC.

J is TRBJ2-7 and V is TRBV10-1; the D gene is possibly TRBD2 (5 bases). CDR1 is WNHNN, CDR2 SYGVQD, per germline (reference sequence). V lost 2 bases and J lost 5, with 16 bases in between. The CDR3 consists of 15 residues. CDR3 sequence reads: CASSEAVPGIHEQYF. The CDR3 bases are TGCGCCAGCAGTGAGGCAGTTCCCGGGATCCACGAGCAGTACTTC.

There are many counts of this clonotype. The chain has TRBV20-1 and TRBJ2-2; 9 positions match TRBD2. Germline loops: CDR1 DFQATT, CDR2 SNEGSKA (reference sequence). Trimming cost V 6 bases and J 4 bases; bases outside gene matches: 6. The CDR3 is made up of 14 amino acids. Written as DNA, the CDR3 is TGCAGTGCCGCGACTAGCGGAGTCACCGGGGAGCTGTTTTTT. Translated: CSAATSGVTGELFF.

The rearrangement joins TRBV20-1 to TRBJ2-3; D is tentatively TRBD1 or TRBD2 (5 bases each). Germline V gene data show CDR1 as DFQATT and CDR2 as SNEGSKA (reference sequence). The CDR3 consists of 15 residues. Trimming took off 6 bases at V and 0 bases at J, with 16 bases between the two ends. Here the CDR3 DNA reads TGCAGTGCGCAAGGGGACCTTGCTAGCACAGATACGCAGTATTTT. Translated, it gives CSAQGDLASTDTQYF.

This clonotype was found a few times. The chain links TRBV7-6 to TRBJ2-4, with D perhaps matching TRBD1 (7 bases). Looked up from germline, CDR1 is SGHVS and CDR2 is FNYEAQ. CDR3 length: 13 amino acids. The V end lost 5 bases, the J end lost 7 bases, and 12 bases lay between the germline ends. In nucleotides, the CDR3 is TGTGCCAGCAGCGTCCCAGGGGGGAACATTCAGTACTTC. Protein sequence: CASSVPGGNIQYF.

This chain uses TRBV30 with TRBJ2-6, with D perhaps TRBD2 (5 bases). CDR1 and CDR2 (germline): GTSNPN, SVGIG (reference sequence). The CDR3 spans 18 residues. Trimming left V 2 bases short and J 1 base short, with 18 bases between. The CDR3 nucleotides read TGTGCCTGGAGTTGGAGAGGGAGCCTCCTTTCTGGGGCCAACGTCCTGACTTTC. It encodes CAWSWRGSLLSGANVLTF.

This clonotype came up a few times. CDR3 coding DNA: TGTGCCAGCAGAAGGAGCAGCGGGACTAACACCGGGGAGCTGTTTTTT. Translated: CASRRSSGTNTGELFF. This chain links TRBV6-1 with TRBJ2-2, with 7 positions matching TRBD2. The CDR3 contains 16 residues. Trimming at V came to 6 bases and at J to 2 bases, leaving 9 bases not matched to a gene. Germline V gene sequence: CDR1 MNHNS, CDR2 SASEGT.

Notes on this clonotype: Relative to the germline gene, one junction end is altered; a read error may explain this. V gene TRBV12-3 or TRBV12-4 combines with J gene TRBJ2-1; the match to TRBD2 covers 12 bases. CDR3 length: 19 amino acids. CDR3 bases: TGTACCAGCTGTTTAGTTTGGACTAGCGGGGCACAGCCTTACAATGAGCAGTTCTTC. Its translation is CTSCLVWTSGAQPYNEQFF.

This sequence joins TRBV25-1 and TRBJ1-1; D unclear. Trimming took off 0 bases at V and 7 bases at J, with 6 bases between the two ends. The CDR3 spans 12 residues. The germline gives CDR1 MGHDK, CDR2 SYGVNS. The CDR3 is CASSEYVGEAFF. The CDR3 DNA sequence: TGTGCCAGCAGTGAATATGTCGGTGAAGCTTTCTTT.

V and J are TRBV7-9 and TRBJ1-6; tentative D call: TRBD1 (6 bases). Germline CDR1 and CDR2: SEHNR and FQNEAQ (reference sequence). Between the trimmed V and J ends, which lost 5 bases and 7 bases, there was a span of 15 bases. This CDR3 contains 15 residues. The CDR3 DNA is TGTGCCAGCAGCCTAATACAGGGAAGGAATTCACCCCTCCACTTT. Residues: CASSLIQGRNSPLHF. The entire variable domain, with the rest obtained from reference TRBV7-9 and TRBJ1-6, is as follows: DTGVSQNPRHKITKRGQNVTFRCDPISEHNRLYWYRQTLGQGPEFLTYFQNEAQLEKSRLLSDRFSAERPKGSFSTLEIQRTEQGDSAMYLCASSLIQGRNSPLHFGNGTRLTVT.

This clonotype has just a few counts. The chain couples TRBV5-5 to TRBJ2-7; 11 bases line up with TRBD2. This CDR3 contains 16 residues. V gave up 2 bases and J gave up 7 bases; unmatched junction bases: 11. Germline V gives CDR1 SGHKS, CDR2 YYEKEE (reference sequence). CDR3 region: CASSFRLAGILEEQYF. CDR3 sequence (DNA): TGTGCCAGCAGCTTTCGACTAGCGGGAATCCTAGAAGAGCAGTACTTC.

This clonotype was counted a few times. The V gene is TRBV20-1, the J gene TRBJ2-1; 16 bases line up with TRBD2. V trimming: 6 bases; J trimming: 4 bases; junction bases outside the gene matches: 15. The CDR3 length is 19 residues. Germline V gives CDR1 DFQATT, CDR2 SNEGSKA (reference sequence). The CDR3 nucleotides read TGCAGTGCAAGGGTCCAGGGACTAGCGGGAGGGCCGGGTTACAATGAGCAGTTCTTC. Its translation: CSARVQGLAGGPGYNEQFF.

This clonotype was observed a handful of times. The genes are TRBV24-1 and TRBJ1-4, with TRBD1 identical over 10 bases. From germline, CDR1 is KGHDR and CDR2 SFDVKD. The V and J ends lost 3 bases and 7 bases, in that order; junction bases with no gene match: 10. This CDR3 region has 17 residues. The CDR3 DNA follows: TGTGCCACCAGTGATCCCCCCGGGACAGGGGACAGTGAAAAACTGTTTTTT. As protein: CATSDPPGTGDSEKLFF.

This clonotype was counted between two and nine times. The rearrangement uses TRBV7-2 and TRBJ2-1; D is uncertain. CDR1 and CDR2 from the germline V gene are SGHTA and FQGNSA. CDR3 length equals 13 residues. Trimming shortened V by 1 base and J by 13 bases, and 14 bases separated the two germline ends. The CDR3 DNA reads TGTGCCAGCAGCTTAGTCTCTCGGGTACAACAGTTCTTC. Its translation: CASSLVSRVQQFF.

Remarks on this clonotype: Since the CDR3 does not end with the conserved phenylalanine or tryptophan, this likely comes from a read error. V usage is TRBV7-2 and J usage is TRBJ1-1; D possibly corresponds to TRBD1 (5 bases). V lost 3 bases and J 0 bases, leaving 11 bases between the germline ends. The CDR3 spans 15 residues. CDR1 is SGHTA, CDR2 FQGNSA, per germline. This CDR3 reads CASSLRQSVNTEAFS. The CDR3 bases are TGTGCCAGCAGCTTGAGACAGTCCGTGAACACTGAAGCTTTCTCT.

This clonotype occurred a few times. The rearrangement uses TRBV7-9 and TRBJ2-1; D is possibly TRBD2 (6 bases). CDR3 length equals 14 residues. Looked up from germline, CDR1 is SEHNR and CDR2 is FQNEAQ (reference sequence). Trimming stripped 1 base from V and 8 bases from J, with 12 bases between. CDR3 in DNA: TGTGCCAGCAGCTTAGGCGGGACTGGGTATGAGCAGTTCTTC. Amino acid sequence: CASSLGGTGYEQFF.